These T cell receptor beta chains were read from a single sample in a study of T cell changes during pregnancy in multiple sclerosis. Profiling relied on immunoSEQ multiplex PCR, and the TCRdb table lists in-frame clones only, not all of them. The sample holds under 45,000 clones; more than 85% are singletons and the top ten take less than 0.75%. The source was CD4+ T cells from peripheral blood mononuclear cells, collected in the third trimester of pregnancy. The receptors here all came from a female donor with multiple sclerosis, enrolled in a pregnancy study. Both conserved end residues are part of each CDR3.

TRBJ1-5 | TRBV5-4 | CASSFYRAVIMSNQPQHF
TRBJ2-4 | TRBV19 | CASQSGTKNIQYF
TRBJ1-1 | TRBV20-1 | CSAIDTEAFF
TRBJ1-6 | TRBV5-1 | CASSPAGTDNSPLHF
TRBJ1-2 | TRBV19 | CASSTKRGQQQFYGYTF
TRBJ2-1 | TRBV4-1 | CASSQEGAVHYRDEQFF
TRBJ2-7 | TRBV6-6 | CASSLTGTGGYEQYF
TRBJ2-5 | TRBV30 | CAWSVGGTLETQYF
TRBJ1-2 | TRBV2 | CASSVNNNYGYTF
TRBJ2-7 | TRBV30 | CAWSVEGYRYEQYF
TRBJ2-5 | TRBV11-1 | CASSLTSGGTTGTQYF
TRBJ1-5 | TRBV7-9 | CASSLGQALGQPQHF
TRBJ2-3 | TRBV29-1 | CSVDRGIGTDTQYF
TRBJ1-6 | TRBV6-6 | CASSTGESSPLHF
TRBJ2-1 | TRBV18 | CASSRRVSYNEQFF
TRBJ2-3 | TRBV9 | CASQYGRSTDTQYF
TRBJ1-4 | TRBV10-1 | CASCPGIVF
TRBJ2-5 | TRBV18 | CASSPRDRSKETQYF
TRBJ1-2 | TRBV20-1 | CSAKSPGGYTF
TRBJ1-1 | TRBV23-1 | CRKGVNTEAFF
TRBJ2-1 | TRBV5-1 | CASSLRGPSYNEQFF
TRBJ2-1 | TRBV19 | CASSILRNRVDEQFF
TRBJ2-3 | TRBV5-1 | CASREREESDTQYF
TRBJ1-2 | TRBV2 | CASRWDSNYGYTF
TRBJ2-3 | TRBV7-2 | CASSSSPRARGADTQYF
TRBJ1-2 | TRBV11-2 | CASSRLRDRGLLYGYTF
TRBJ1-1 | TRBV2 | CASRRLENTEAFF
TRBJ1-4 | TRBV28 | CASSSGATNEKLFF
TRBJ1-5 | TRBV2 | CASSKRGKSNQPQHF
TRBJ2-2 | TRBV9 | CASSEQVANTGELFF